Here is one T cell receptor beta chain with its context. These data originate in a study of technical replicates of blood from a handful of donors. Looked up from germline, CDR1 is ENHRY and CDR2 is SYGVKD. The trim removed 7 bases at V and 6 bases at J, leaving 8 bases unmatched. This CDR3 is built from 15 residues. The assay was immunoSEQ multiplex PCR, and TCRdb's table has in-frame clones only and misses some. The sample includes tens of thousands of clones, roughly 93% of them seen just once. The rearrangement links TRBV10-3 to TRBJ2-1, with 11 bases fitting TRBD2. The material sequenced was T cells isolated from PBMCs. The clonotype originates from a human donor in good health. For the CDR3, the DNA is TGTGCCATCACGGTTAGCGGGAGGGCCGGCAATGAGCAGTTCTTC. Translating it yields CAITVSGRAGNEQFF.